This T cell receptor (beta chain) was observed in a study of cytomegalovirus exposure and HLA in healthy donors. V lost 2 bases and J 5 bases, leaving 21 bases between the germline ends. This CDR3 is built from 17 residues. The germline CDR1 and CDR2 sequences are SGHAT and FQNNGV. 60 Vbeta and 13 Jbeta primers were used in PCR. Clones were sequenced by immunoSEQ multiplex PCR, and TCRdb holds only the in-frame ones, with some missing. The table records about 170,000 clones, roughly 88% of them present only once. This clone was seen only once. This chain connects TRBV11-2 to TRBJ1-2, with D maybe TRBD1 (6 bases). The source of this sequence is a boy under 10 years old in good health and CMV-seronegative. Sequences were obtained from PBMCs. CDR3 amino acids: CASSLYRVGSGPYGYTF. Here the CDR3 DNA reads TGTGCCAGCAGCTTATACAGGGTTGGATCCGGGCCTTATGGCTACACCTTC.